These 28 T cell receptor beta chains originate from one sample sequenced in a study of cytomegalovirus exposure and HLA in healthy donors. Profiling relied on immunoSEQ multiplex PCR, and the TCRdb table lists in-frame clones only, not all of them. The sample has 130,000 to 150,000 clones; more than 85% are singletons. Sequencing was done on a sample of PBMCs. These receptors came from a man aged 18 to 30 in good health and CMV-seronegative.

The CDR3 is CASSSGGYEQYF. Written as DNA, the CDR3 is TGTGCCAGCAGTTCAGGGGGTTACGAGCAGTACTTC. The rearrangement links TRBV6-1 to TRBJ2-7; 7 bases agree with TRBD1. The CDR3 is 12 residues long. Germline CDR1 MNHNS, CDR2 SASEGT. The V gene end was trimmed by 5 bases and the J gene end by 4 bases; junction bases not matched to a gene: 2.

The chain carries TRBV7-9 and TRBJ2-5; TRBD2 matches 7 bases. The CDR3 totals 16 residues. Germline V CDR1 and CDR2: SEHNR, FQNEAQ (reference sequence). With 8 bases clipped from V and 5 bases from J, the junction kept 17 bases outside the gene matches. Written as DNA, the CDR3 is TGTGCCAGCTCCCCCCACCTTGGACTAGGAGGGGAGACCCAGTACTTC. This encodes CASSPHLGLGGETQYF.

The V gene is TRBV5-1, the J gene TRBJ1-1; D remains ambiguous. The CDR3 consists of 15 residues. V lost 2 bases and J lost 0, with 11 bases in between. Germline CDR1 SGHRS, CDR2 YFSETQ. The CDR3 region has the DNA TGCGCCAGCAGCTTAAACAGCTTCATGAACACTGAAGCTTTCTTT. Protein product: CASSLNSFMNTEAFF.

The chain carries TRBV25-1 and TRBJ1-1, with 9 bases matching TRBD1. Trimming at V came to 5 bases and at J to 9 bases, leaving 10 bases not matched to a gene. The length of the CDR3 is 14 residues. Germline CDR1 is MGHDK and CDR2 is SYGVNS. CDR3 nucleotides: TGTGCCAGCAGTCCCGGGACAGGGTTGGAAAAAGCTTTCTTT. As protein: CASSPGTGLEKAFF.

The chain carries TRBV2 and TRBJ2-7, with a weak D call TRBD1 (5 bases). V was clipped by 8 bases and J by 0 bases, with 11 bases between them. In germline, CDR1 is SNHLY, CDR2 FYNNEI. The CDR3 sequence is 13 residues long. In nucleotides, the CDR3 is TGTGCCAGCGACAGTCCCAGCTCCTACGAGCAGTACGTC. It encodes CASDSPSSYEQYV.

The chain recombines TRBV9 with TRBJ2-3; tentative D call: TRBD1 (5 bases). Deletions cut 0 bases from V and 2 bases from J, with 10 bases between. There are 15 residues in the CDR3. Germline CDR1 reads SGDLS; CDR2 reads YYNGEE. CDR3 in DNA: TGTGCCAGCAGCGTAGGCGACAGCCTCACAGATACGCAGTATTTT. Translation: CASSVGDSLTDTQYF.

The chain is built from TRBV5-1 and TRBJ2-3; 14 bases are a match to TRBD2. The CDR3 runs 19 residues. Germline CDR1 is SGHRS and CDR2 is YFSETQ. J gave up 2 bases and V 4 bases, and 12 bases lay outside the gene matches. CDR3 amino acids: CASSMGLAGASRATDTQYF. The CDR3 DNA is TGCGCCAGCAGCATGGGACTAGCGGGAGCCAGTAGGGCCACAGATACGCAGTATTTT.

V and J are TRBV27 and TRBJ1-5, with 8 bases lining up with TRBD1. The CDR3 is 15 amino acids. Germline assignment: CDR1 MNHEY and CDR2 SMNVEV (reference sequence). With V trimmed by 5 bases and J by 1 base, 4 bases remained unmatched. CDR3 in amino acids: CASSTTGGSNQPQHF. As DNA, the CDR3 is TGTGCCAGCAGTACCACAGGGGGAAGCAATCAGCCCCAGCATTTT.

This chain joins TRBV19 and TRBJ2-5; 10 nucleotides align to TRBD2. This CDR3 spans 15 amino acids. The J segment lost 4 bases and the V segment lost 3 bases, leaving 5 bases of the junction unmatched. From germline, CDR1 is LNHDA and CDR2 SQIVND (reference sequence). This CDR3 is CASSIQASGGETQYF. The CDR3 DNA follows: TGTGCCAGTAGTATTCAGGCTAGCGGGGGAGAGACCCAGTACTTC.

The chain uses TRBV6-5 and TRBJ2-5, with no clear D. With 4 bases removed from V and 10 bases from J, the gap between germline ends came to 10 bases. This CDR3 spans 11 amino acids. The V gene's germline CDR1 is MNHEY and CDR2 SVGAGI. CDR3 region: CASSSLEVQYF. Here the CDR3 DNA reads TGTGCCAGCAGTTCACTCGAGGTCCAGTACTTC.

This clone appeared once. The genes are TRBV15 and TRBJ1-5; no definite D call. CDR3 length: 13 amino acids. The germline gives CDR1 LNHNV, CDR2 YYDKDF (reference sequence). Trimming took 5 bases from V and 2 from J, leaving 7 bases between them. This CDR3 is CATSVPGNQPQHF. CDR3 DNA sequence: TGTGCCACCAGCGTGCCAGGCAATCAGCCCCAGCATTTT.

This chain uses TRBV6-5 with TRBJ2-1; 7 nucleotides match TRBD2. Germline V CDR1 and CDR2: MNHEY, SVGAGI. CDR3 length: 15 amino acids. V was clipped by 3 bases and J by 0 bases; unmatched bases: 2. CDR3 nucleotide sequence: TGTGCCAGCAGTTATGGCGGGAGCTCCTACAATGAGCAGTTCTTC. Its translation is CASSYGGSSYNEQFF.

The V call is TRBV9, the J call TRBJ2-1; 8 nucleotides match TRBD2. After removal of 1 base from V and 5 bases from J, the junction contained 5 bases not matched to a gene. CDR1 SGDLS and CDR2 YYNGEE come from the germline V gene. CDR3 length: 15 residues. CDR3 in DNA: TGTGCCAGCAGCGTACAGACGGGAGGGAACAATGAGCAGTTCTTC. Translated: CASSVQTGGNNEQFF.

CDR3 region: CASSSTSAGGYNEQFF. CDR3 DNA: TGCGCCAGCAGCTCGACCTCTGCGGGGGGGTACAATGAGCAGTTCTTC. The J gene is TRBJ2-1, the V gene TRBV4-1; 9 bases match TRBD2. The ends lost 5 bases at V and 4 bases at J; junction bases unmatched: 9. In germline, CDR1 is MGHRA, CDR2 YSYEKL. The CDR3 covers 16 residues.

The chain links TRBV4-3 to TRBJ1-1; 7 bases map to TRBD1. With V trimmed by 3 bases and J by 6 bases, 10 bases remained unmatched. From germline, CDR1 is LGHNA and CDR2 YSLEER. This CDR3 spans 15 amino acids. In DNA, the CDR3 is TGCGCCAGCAGCCAGGACAGGTTTAGGCCCCCTGAAGCTTTCTTT. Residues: CASSQDRFRPPEAFF.

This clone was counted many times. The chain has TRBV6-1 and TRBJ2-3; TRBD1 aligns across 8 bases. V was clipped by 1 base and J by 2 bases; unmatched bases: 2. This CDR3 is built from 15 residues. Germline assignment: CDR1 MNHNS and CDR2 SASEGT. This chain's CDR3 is CASSEGTGHTDTQYF. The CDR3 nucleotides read TGTGCCAGCAGTGAAGGGACAGGGCACACAGATACGCAGTATTTT.

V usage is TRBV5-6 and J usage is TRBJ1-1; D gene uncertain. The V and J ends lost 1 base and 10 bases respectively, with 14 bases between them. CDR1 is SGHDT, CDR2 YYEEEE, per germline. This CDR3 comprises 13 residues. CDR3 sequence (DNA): TGTGCCAGCAGCTTGACCGGGGTAACGGGAGCTTTCTTT. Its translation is CASSLTGVTGAFF.

The CDR3 DNA follows: TGTGCCAGCAGCGATAGCCCAAAACGCAATGAGCAGTTCTTC. Translation: CASSDSPKRNEQFF. V and J are TRBV13 and TRBJ2-1; D is uncertain. The germline V gene has CDR1 PRHDT and CDR2 FYEKMQ (reference sequence). The CDR3 runs to 14 residues. V lost 5 bases and J lost 6, with 14 bases in between.

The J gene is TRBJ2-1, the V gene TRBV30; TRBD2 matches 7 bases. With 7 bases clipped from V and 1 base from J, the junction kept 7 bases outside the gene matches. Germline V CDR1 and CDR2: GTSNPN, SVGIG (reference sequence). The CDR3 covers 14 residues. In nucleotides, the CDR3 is TGTGCCTTAGAACTAGCGAATTCCTACAATGAGCAGTTCTTC. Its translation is CALELANSYNEQFF.

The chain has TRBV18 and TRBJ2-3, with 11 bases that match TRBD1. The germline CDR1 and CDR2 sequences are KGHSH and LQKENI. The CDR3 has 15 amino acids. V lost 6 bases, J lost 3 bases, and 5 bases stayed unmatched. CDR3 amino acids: CASSLDRGQTDTQYF. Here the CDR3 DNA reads TGTGCCAGCTCCCTGGACAGGGGGCAAACAGATACGCAGTATTTT.

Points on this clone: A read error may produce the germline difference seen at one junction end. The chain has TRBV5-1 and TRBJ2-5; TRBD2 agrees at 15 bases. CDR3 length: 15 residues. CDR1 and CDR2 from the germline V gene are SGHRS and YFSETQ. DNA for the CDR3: TGTGCCTCCGGACTAGCGGGGGGGCCGGGAGAGACCCAGTACTTC. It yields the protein CASGLAGGPGETQYF.

The CDR3 DNA reads TGTGCCAGTAGACTAGCGGGCGGAGATACGCAGTATTTT. Its translation: CASRLAGGDTQYF. The gene calls are TRBV19 and TRBJ2-3; 9 bases match TRBD2. Germline V gene sequence: CDR1 LNHDA, CDR2 SQIVND (reference sequence). The V gene end was trimmed by 6 bases and the J gene end by 5 bases; junction bases not matched to a gene: 3. CDR3 length equals 13 residues. Using reference TRBV19 and TRBJ2-3 for the parts outside the CDR3, the full variable domain is DGGITQSPKYLFRKEGQNVTLSCEQNLNHDAMYWYRQDPGQGLRLIYYSQIVNDFQKGDIAEGYSVSREKKESFPLTVTSAQKNPTAFYLCASRLAGGDTQYFGPGTRLTVL.

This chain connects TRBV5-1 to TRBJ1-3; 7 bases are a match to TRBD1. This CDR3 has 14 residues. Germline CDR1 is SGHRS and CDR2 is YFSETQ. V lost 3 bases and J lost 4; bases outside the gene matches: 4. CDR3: CASSSRDRGNTIYF. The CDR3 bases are TGCGCCAGCAGCTCCAGGGACAGAGGAAACACCATATATTTT.

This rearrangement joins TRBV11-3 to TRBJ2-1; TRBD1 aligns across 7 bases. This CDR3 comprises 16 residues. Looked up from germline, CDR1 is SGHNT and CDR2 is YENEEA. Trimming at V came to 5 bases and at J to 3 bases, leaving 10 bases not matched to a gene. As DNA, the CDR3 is TGTGCCAGCAGCCCGACCGACAGGGCGTACTACAATGAGCAGTTCTTC. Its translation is CASSPTDRAYYNEQFF. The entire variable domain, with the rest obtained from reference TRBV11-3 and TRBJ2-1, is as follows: EAGVVQSPRYKIIEKKQPVAFWCNPISGHNTLYWYLQNLGQGPELLIRYENEEAVDDSQLPKDRFSAERLKGVDSTLKIQPAELGDSAVYLCASSPTDRAYYNEQFFGPGTRLTVL.

The CDR3 region has the DNA TGTGCCAGCAGCTATAGCGAACACTACGAGCAGTACTTC. Translating gives CASSYSEHYEQYF. The chain has TRBV7-2 and TRBJ2-7; possible D gene TRBD2, 5 bases. CDR1 and CDR2 (germline): SGHTA, FQGNSA. V was shortened by 4 bases and J by 3 bases, with 10 bases between the two germline ends. There are 13 residues in the CDR3.

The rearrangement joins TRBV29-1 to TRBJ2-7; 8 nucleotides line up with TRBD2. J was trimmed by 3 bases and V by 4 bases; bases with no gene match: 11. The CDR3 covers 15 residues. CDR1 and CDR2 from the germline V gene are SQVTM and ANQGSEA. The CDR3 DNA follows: TGCAGCGTTGGGATAGGACTAGCTGCCCTCTACGAGCAGTACTTC. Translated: CSVGIGLAALYEQYF.

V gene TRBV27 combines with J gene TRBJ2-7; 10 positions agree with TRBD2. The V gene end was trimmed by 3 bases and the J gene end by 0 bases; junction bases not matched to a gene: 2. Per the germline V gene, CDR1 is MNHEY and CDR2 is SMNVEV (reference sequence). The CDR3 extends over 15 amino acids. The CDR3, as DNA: TGTGCCAGCAGTTTGGCTAGCGGGAGCTCCTACGAGCAGTACTTC. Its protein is CASSLASGSSYEQYF.

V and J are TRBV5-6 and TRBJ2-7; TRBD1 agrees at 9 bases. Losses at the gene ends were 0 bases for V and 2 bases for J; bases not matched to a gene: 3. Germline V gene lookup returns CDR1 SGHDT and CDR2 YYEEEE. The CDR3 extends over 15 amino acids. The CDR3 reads CASSLGDRAPYEQYV. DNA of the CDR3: TGTGCCAGCAGCTTGGGGGACAGGGCACCCTACGAGCAGTACGTC.